The source of this T cell receptor (beta chain) is a study of blood T cell repertoires in COVID-19 (TCRdb year 2020). Background on the whole study: Collaborator samples came from the United States, Italy and Spain and covered acute and convalescent phases of COVID-19. The sample metadata nearly always contained a de-identified subject ID, COVID-19 status, age in years and sex. Deeply sampled blood TCRbeta repertoires from subjects exposed to, actively infected with, or recovered from COVID-19 were included in the dataset. The repertoires were made available in a free public database intended to serve as a resource for research on the immune response to SARS-CoV-2. The prospective study material was composed of cDNA or gDNA derived from T cells, B-cell-depleted T cells, or PBMCs. Where available, HLA class I and class II types were taken from metadata supplied by the sample provider and were not determined by assay-based typing. The samples were drawn from two sources: the first 160 participants of the ongoing ImmuneRACE study, and 950 to 1,500 subjects contributed by 6 global collaborators.

A second Seattle source provided samples from volunteer blood donors who had recovered from COVID-19. Each collaborating institution followed its own protocols to collect whole blood in K2EDTA tubes. For TCRbeta analysis, collaborators shipped samples in one of three forms: frozen whole blood, isolated PBMCs, or DNA extracted from either of those sample types. CDR1 GTSNPN and CDR2 SVGIG are derived from the germline V gene (reference sequence). Counted from cysteine to phenylalanine, this CDR3 has 18 amino acids. The entry retains the CDR3 DNA only, 54 bases that are in frame from base 1. V and J are trimmed by 3 bases and 0 bases, and the gene matches miss 12 bases of the junction. Study-wide conclusions, independent of this receptor: Clinical and demographic metadata were provided uncurated, with the amount varying by source and participant.

TCRbeta CDR3 regions were amplified from genomic DNA by means of the immunoSEQ Assay, a bias-controlled multiplex PCR. In the authors' own workflow: The number of nucleated cells in each sample was estimated from the amplification of reference gene primers within the assay. To quantify the absolute abundance of each unique TCRbeta CDR3 rearrangement, sequence reads were collapsed and filtered. For each sample, productive Simpson clonality was calculated as the square root of Simpson's diversity index over productive rearrangements. Drawn from immuneACCESS, this table holds only the in-frame rearrangements with V and J called that TCRdb kept. Clones are partly lost; checked studies trace under half to an unresolved V gene and leave the rest unexplained. D and trimming were read from the DNA, whereas the V and J calls and clone size are those reported in that table. The sample profile shows approximately 310,000 clones; around 87% of them were found once. The top ten constitute roughly 8% of the sample.

Concerning this clone itself: What antigen it recognizes has not been identified. Per-base quality was not reported, and no clone a single base away is much larger than it.

This receptor was obtained from a woman in her forties or fifties who had recovered from COVID-19. Recombination connected TRBV30 to TRBJ2-7; the central 12 bases match TRBD1. The sample comprised peripheral blood. DNA sequence: TGTGCCTGGAGGGGGACAGGGGGCCTAATAGGTTCCTCCTACGAGCAGTACTTC. Its protein reads: CAWRGTGGLIGSSYEQYF. Joined to the reference TRBV30 and TRBJ2-7 proteins, this CDR3 gives the full variable domain: SQTIHQWPATLVQPVGSPLSLECTVEGTSNPNLYWYRQAAGRGLQLLFYSVGIGQISSEVPQNLSASRPQDRQFILSSKKLLLSDSGFYLCAWRGTGGLIGSSYEQYFGPGTRLTVT.